This TCR beta chain was observed in a study of tumor-infiltrating lymphocytes in primary liver carcinoma. About the research overall: Each of the samples returned roughly 3.65 to 7.13 million productive TCRbeta reads (a yield similar across tissue types). Study-wide results and limits: Tumor region pairs shared more overlap than did tumor-adjacent and tumor-blood pairs.

As regards this clonotype: Its matching antigen is unknown. A read error may be the cause here, since a much bigger clone is one base away.

A constant-region primer primed TCR beta cDNA synthesis from 400 to 550 ng of total RNA. ARM-PCR, slightly modified, supplied the TCR beta libraries through three nested multiplex PCR rounds. From the multiplex PCR reads, TCRdb called clonotypes with MiXCR, one entry per CDR3 protein. The sample holds about 350,000 distinct CDR3 sequences; less than 75% are singletons and the top ten take about 6%. Blood RNA came from unsorted whole blood; germline DNA was also extracted. Sequenced: peripheral blood. The clonotype comes from a middle-aged man with primary liver carcinoma and hepatitis B virus infection.

CDR3 nucleotides: TGTGCCAGCAGTCCTCAGAGGAGGTTAGAGACCCAGTACTTC. It codes for CASSPQRRLETQYF. This chain joins TRBV12-3 or TRBV12-4 and TRBJ2-5; perhaps TRBD2 as D (5 bases). V dropped 5 bases and J dropped 4 bases, with 14 bases sitting between them. This CDR3 is built from 14 residues.